A selection of T cell receptor beta chains follows, all from one sample in a study of blood T cell repertoires in COVID-19. TCRdb's copy holds only in-frame clones and misses some; the assay was immunoSEQ multiplex PCR. The table records around 150,000 clones, about 86% of them present only once. What was sequenced was peripheral blood. Source of these receptors: a woman over 75 with acute or convalescent COVID-19. The CDR3 runs from the conserved cysteine through the conserved F or W. Each record gives: clone size, J gene, V gene, D gene, CDR3 protein, CDR3 DNA. A D gene is named only where the DNA matches it firmly. Only some rows state a clone size, as once, few, many or a class for expanded clones.

.	TRBJ1-4	TRBV4-1	.	CASSHPYEKLFF	TGCGCCAGCAGCCATCCTTATGAAAAACTGTTTTTT
.	TRBJ2-3	TRBV3-1/TRBV3-2	.	CASSQLAFTDTQYF	TGTGCCAGCAGCCAACTAGCGTTTACAGATACGCAGTATTTT
.	TRBJ1-1	TRBV10-2	.	CASSESIRGTEAFF	TGCGCCAGCAGTGAGTCGATCCGGGGCACTGAAGCTTTCTTT
.	TRBJ2-2	TRBV4-3	.	CASSQDFSWRRGGELFF	TGCGCCAGCAGCCAAGACTTTTCCTGGAGGAGAGGCGGGGAGCTGTTTTTT
.	TRBJ2-1	TRBV9	TRBD1	CASSPRDRTINEQFF	TGTGCCAGCAGCCCTCGGGACAGGACCATCAATGAGCAGTTCTTC
.	TRBJ2-3	TRBV4-2	TRBD2	CASSQDRQRGNTDTQYF	TGTGCCAGCAGCCAAGATCGCCAGCGGGGTAACACAGATACGCAGTATTTT
once	TRBJ2-3	TRBV28	.	CASLPIWGVGGTDTQYF	TGTGCCAGCCTGCCGATTTGGGGGGTAGGCGGCACAGATACGCAGTATTTT
.	TRBJ1-1	TRBV19	.	CASSILGGEAFF	TGTGCCAGTAGTATACTGGGGGGAGAAGCTTTCTTT
.	TRBJ1-6	TRBV19	.	CASSQTGANYNSPLHF	TGTGCCAGTAGCCAGACAGGAGCCAACTATAATTCACCCCTCCACTTT
.	TRBJ1-3	TRBV19	TRBD1	CASSIGGTAGNTIYF	TGTGCCAGTAGTATAGGGGGGACAGCTGGAAACACCATATATTTT
.	TRBJ2-1	TRBV15	.	CATSRALTSFLFF	TGTGCCACCAGCAGAGCCTTAACTAGCTTTCTGTTCTTC
.	TRBJ1-4	TRBV6-5	TRBD1	CASSRRGQGREKLFF	TGTGCCAGCAGCCGCCGCGGACAGGGACGCGAAAAACTGTTTTTT
.	TRBJ1-2	TRBV5-5	.	CASSFGGSGGYTF	TGTGCCAGCAGCTTCGGGGGTTCTGGGGGCTACACCTTC
.	TRBJ1-2	TRBV19	TRBD1	CASSISSGQGQGYTF	TGTGCCAGTAGTATATCATCCGGACAGGGGCAAGGCTACACCTTC
.	TRBJ1-1	TRBV5-1	TRBD1	CASSPGTGVGNTEAFF	TGCGCCAGCAGCCCGGGGACAGGGGTGGGGAACACTGAAGCTTTCTTT
once	TRBJ2-2	TRBV5-6	.	CASSLGPSAGGELFF	TGTGCCAGCAGCTTGGGACCTTCGGCGGGCGGGGAGCTGTTTTTT
.	TRBJ1-1	TRBV11-1	TRBD1	CASSLGQGAKAFF	TGTGCCAGCAGCTTAGGACAGGGTGCTAAAGCTTTCTTT
.	TRBJ2-3	TRBV6-2/TRBV6-3	.	CASSGIGLYTDTQYF	TGTGCCAGCAGTGGGATCGGACTATACACAGATACGCAGTATTTT
.	TRBJ2-1	TRBV12-3/TRBV12-4	.	CASKQGPNEQFF	TGTGCCAGCAAACAGGGCCCCAATGAGCAGTTCTTC
once	TRBJ2-7	TRBV6-5	.	CASTKTGAYEQYF	TGTGCCAGCACCAAGACAGGTGCCTACGAGCAGTACTTC
.	TRBJ2-5	TRBV5-6	TRBD2	CASSVSGGSETQYF	TGTGCCAGCAGCGTAAGCGGGGGAAGCGAGACCCAGTACTTC
.	TRBJ1-2	TRBV6-6	TRBD1	CASSYNTGGLGYTF	TGTGCCAGCAGTTATAACACAGGGGGCTTAGGCTACACCTTC
.	TRBJ2-3	TRBV19	TRBD2	CATSGGMIDTQYF	TGTGCCACCTCCGGGGGGATGATAGATACGCAGTATTTT
.	TRBJ2-1	TRBV28	TRBD1	CASSTLRDRINNEQFF	TGTGCCAGCAGCACCCTCCGGGACAGGATTAACAATGAGCAGTTCTTC
.	TRBJ1-2	TRBV5-6	TRBD1	CASSLVPTGGGYTF	TGTGCCAGCAGCTTGGTCCCTACAGGGGGTGGCTACACCTTC
.	TRBJ2-3	TRBV5-4	TRBD2	CASSSGTMTSTDTQYF	TGTGCCAGCAGTTCCGGGACTATGACTAGCACAGATACGCAGTATTTT
.	TRBJ2-1	TRBV6-5	TRBD2	CASKERERTEQFF	TGTGCCAGCAAGGAGCGGGAGCGGACTGAGCAGTTCTTC
.	TRBJ2-7	TRBV15	.	CATSRGGQSVEQYF	TGTGCCACCAGCAGAGGTGGACAGTCTGTGGAGCAGTACTTC
.	TRBJ2-2	TRBV7-6	TRBD1	CASSLPKKTGVKTGELFF	TGTGCCAGCAGCTTACCCAAAAAGACAGGGGTTAAGACCGGGGAGCTGTTTTTT
.	TRBJ2-1	TRBV6-2/TRBV6-3	.	CASSYAGPRFNEQFF	TGTGCCAGCAGTTACGCGGGACCACGATTCAATGAGCAGTTCTTC
.	TRBJ2-1	TRBV18	TRBD1	CASSPGQGAPPGNEQFF	TGTGCCAGCTCACCAGGGCAGGGGGCCCCACCGGGTAATGAGCAGTTCTTC
.	TRBJ1-6	TRBV12-2	.	CASRLAKGGSEDSPLHF	TGTGCAAGTCGCTTAGCGAAAGGTGGGTCTGAGGATTCACCCCTCCACTTT
few	TRBJ2-7	TRBV7-8	.	CASSPRRESRTYEQYF	TGTGCCAGCAGCCCTCGCAGGGAATCCCGAACCTACGAGCAGTACTTC
.	TRBJ1-6	TRBV5-1	TRBD1	CASSLGKGQGGSPLHF	TGCGCCAGCAGCTTGGGAAAGGGACAGGGCGGTTCACCCCTCCACTTT
.	TRBJ2-1	TRBV9	TRBD2	CASSVSTSGIIEQFF	TGTGCCAGCAGCGTTTCTACTAGCGGGATTATTGAGCAGTTCTTC
.	TRBJ1-2	TRBV9	.	CASRQGSTGYTF	TGTGCCAGCAGACAGGGATCTACCGGCTACACCTTC
few	TRBJ2-1	TRBV6-2/TRBV6-3	TRBD1	CASSWDRVGNEQFF	TGTGCCAGCAGTTGGGACAGGGTTGGCAATGAGCAGTTCTTC
.	TRBJ1-3	TRBV9	TRBD1	CASSSPTTGINTIYF	TGTGCCAGCAGCTCACCCACGACAGGGATCAACACCATATATTTT
once	TRBJ2-1	TRBV6-5	TRBD2	CASSPKREVVSEQFF	TGTGCCAGCAGTCCCAAGCGGGAGGTCGTCAGTGAGCAGTTCTTC
.	TRBJ2-7	TRBV3-1/TRBV3-2	TRBD2	CASSLTSASYEQYF	TGTGCCAGCAGCCTGACTAGCGCGTCTTACGAGCAGTACTTC
.	TRBJ1-2	TRBV5-1	.	CASSLVAGGQDGYTF	TGCGCCAGCAGCTTGGTAGCGGGGGGGCAGGATGGCTACACCTTC
.	TRBJ1-6	TRBV3-1/TRBV3-2	.	CASSATVVNSPLHF	TGTGCCAGCAGCGCAACAGTAGTGAATTCACCCCTCCACTTT
.	TRBJ1-5	TRBV18	.	CASSPAFRENQPQHF	TGTGCCAGCTCACCCGCCTTCAGGGAAAATCAGCCCCAGCATTTT
.	TRBJ2-7	TRBV30	TRBD2	CAWISSGGYEQYF	TGTGCCTGGATTAGTAGCGGGGGGTACGAGCAGTACTTC
.	TRBJ2-7	TRBV19	.	CASSLSQGWEQYF	TGTGCCAGTAGCCTCTCACAGGGATGGGAGCAGTACTTC
once	TRBJ2-1	TRBV3-1/TRBV3-2	.	CASSQRLVQEQFF	TGTGCCAGCAGCCAGCGACTAGTTCAGGAGCAGTTCTTC
.	TRBJ2-5	TRBV5-6	.	CASSPTGWETQYF	TGTGCCAGCAGCCCCACGGGGTGGGAGACCCAGTACTTC